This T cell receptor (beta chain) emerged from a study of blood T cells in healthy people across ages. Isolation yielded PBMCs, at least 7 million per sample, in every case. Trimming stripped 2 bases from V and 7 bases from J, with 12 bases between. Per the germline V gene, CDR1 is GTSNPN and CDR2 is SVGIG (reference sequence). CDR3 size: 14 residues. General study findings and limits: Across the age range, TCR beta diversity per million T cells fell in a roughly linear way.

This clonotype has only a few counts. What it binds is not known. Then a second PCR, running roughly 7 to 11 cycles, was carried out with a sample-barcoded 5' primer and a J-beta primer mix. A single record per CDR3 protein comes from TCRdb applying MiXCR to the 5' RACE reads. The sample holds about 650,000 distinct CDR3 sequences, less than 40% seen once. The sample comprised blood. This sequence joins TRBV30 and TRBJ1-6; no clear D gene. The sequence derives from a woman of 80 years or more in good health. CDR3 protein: CAWSWVTRNSPLHF. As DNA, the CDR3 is TGTGCCTGGAGTTGGGTCACCCGAAATTCACCCCTCCACTTT.